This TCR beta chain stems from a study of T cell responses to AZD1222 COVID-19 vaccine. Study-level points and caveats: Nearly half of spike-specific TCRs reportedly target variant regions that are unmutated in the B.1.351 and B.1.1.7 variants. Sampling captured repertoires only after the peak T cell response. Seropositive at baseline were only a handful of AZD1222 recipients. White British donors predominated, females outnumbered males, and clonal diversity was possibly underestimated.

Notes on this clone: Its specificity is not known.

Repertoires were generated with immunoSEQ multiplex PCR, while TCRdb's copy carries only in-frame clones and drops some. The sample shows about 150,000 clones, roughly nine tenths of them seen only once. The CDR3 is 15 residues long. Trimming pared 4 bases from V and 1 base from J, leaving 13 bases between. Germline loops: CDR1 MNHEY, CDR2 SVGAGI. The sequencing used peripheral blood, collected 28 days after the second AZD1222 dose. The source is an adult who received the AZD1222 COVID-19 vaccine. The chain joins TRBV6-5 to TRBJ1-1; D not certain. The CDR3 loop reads CASSLGHKTNTEAFF. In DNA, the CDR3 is TGTGCCAGCAGTTTGGGTCACAAAACGAACACTGAAGCTTTCTTT.